This record looks at one T cell receptor (beta chain) sequence and its context. Per the germline V gene, CDR1 is SGDLS and CDR2 is YYNGEE. Trimming removed 0 bases from V and 3 bases from J; junction bases left unmatched: 2. The CDR3 totals 15 residues. The record originates from a study of blood T cell repertoires in COVID-19. Overall study context: Sample material is recorded as cDNA or gDNA derived from T cells, B-cell-depleted T cells, or PBMCs.

Adults between roughly 18 and 89 years of age took part from 20 to 25 US areas. Participant reports of clinical history set cohort assignment. How the authors handled the data: Reference gene primer amplification gave estimated nucleated cell counts. The table came from immunoSEQ multiplex PCR; TCRdb's copy has only in-frame clones and leaves some out. The DNA gave D and trimming, while V, J and clone size come from that table. This sample yields around 310,000 clones, of which about 88% are seen a single time; approximately 9.8% belongs to the top ten. The TCR comes from a woman in her thirties or forties who had recovered from COVID-19. The chain links TRBV9 to TRBJ1-1; 10 bases align to TRBD1. The material sequenced was PBMCs or T cells enriched from blood (not recorded which). CDR3 coding DNA: TGTGCCAGCAGCGTAGTTGGACAGGGGGACACTGAAGCTTTCTTT. This sequence encodes CASSVVGQGDTEAFF. The full variable domain, its missing parts supplied by reference TRBV9 and TRBJ1-1, is DSGVTQTPKHLITATGQRVTLRCSPRSGDLSVYWYQQSLDQGLQFLIQYYNGEERAKGNILERFSAQQFPDLHSELNLSSLELGDSALYFCASSVVGQGDTEAFFGQGTRLTVV.